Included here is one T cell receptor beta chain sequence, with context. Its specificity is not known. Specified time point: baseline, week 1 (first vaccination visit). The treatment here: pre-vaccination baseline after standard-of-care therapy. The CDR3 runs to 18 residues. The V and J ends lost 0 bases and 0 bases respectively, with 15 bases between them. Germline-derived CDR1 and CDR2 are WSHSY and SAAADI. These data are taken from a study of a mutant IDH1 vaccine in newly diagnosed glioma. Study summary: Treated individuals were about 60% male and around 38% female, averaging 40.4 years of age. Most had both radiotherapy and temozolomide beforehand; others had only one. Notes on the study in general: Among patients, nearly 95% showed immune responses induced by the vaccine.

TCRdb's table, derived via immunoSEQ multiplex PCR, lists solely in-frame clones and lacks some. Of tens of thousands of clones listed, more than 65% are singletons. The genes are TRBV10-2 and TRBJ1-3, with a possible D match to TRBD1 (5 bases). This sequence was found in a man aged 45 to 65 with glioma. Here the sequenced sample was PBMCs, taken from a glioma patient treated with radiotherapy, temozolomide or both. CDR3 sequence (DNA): TGCGCCAGCAGTGAGTCGAGGGGACCGTCAAGCTCTGGAAACACCATATATTTT. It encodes CASSESRGPSSSGNTIYF.